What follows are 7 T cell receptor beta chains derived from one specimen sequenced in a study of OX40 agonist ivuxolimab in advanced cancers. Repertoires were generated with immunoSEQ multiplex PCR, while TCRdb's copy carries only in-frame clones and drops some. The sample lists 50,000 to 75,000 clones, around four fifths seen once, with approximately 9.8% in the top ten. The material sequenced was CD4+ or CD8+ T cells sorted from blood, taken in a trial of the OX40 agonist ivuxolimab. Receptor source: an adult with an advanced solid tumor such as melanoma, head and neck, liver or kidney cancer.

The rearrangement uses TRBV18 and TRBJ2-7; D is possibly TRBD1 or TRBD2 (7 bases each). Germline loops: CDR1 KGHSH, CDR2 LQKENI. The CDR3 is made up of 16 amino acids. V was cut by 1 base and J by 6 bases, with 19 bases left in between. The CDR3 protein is CASSPLRQGGAGEQYF. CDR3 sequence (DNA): TGTGCCAGCTCACCACTGCGGCAGGGGGGGGCCGGCGAGCAGTACTTC.

This chain's CDR3 is CSAPHNGYTF. CDR3 sequence (DNA): TGCAGTGCTCCACATAATGGCTACACCTTC. The chain uses TRBV20-1 and TRBJ1-2; no reliable D call. Between the trimmed V and J ends, which lost 5 bases and 6 bases, there was a span of 7 bases. The CDR3 consists of 10 residues. The V gene's germline CDR1 is DFQATT and CDR2 SNEGSKA (reference sequence).

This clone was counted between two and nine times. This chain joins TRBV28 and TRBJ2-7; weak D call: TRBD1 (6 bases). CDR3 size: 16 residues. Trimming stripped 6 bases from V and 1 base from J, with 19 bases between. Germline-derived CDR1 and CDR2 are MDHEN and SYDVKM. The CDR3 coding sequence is TGTGCCAGCAGCTTCTCTTGGGCAGGGGATTCCTACGAGCAGTACTTC. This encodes CASSFSWAGDSYEQYF.

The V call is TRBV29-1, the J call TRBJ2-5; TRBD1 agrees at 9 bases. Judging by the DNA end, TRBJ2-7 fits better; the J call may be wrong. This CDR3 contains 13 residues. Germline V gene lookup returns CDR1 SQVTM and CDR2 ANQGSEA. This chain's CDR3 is CSVCLGQGYEQYF. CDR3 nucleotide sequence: TGCAGCGTCTGTTTGGGACAGGGCTACGAGCAGTACTTC.

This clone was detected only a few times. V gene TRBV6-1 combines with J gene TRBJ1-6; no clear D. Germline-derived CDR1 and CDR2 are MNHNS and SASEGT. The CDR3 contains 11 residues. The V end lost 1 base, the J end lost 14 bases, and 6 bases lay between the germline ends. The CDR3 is CASSEGRTLHF. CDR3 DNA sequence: TGTGCCAGCAGTGAAGGACGTACCCTCCACTTT.

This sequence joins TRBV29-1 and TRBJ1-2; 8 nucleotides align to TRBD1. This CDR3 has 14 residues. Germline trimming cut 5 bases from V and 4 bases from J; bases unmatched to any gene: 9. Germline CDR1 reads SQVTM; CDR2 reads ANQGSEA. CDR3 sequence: CSVQGAKDSYGYTF. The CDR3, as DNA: TGCAGCGTTCAGGGGGCGAAGGATTCCTATGGCTACACCTTC.

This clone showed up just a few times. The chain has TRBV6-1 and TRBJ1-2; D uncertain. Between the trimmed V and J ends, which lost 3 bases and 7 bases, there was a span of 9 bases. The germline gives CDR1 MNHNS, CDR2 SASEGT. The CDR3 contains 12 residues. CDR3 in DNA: TGTGCCAGCAGTGATACTCACGGTGGCTACACCTTC. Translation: CASSDTHGGYTF.